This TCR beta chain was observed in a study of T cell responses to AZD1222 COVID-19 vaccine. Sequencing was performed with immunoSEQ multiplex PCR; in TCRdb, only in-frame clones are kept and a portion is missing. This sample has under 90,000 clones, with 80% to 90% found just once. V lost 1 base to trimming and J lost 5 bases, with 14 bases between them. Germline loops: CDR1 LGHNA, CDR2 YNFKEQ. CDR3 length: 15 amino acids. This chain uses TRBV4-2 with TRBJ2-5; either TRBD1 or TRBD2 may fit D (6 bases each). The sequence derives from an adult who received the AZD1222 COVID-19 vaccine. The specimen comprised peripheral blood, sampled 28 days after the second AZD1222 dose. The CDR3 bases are TGTGCCAGCAGCCAAGGCGGGGACATTTCTGAGACCCAGTACTTC. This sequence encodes CASSQGGDISETQYF.